Presented here are 28 T cell receptor beta chains from one specimen sequenced in a study of shared clonotypes between healthy human individuals. The table came from immunoSEQ multiplex PCR; TCRdb's copy has only in-frame clones and leaves some out. The table includes fewer than 650,000 clones, 76% detected once. Sequenced material: PBMCs. Every receptor here comes from a woman aged 40 to 49 in good health. Some clones in this sample may be carry-over from other donors' samples.

The sample holds one count of this clone. The chain couples TRBV7-6 to TRBJ2-2, with D tentatively TRBD2 (7 bases). Deletions cut 7 bases from V and 2 bases from J, with 17 bases between. The CDR3 loop spans 16 amino acids. Germline V gene lookup returns CDR1 SGHVS and CDR2 FNYEAQ. The CDR3 DNA reads TGTGCCAGCACCCCGGGGGGTGGGACAAACACCGGGGAGCTGTTTTTT. Its translation is CASTPGGGTNTGELFF.

V gene TRBV28 combines with J gene TRBJ2-1; D not resolved. Looked up from germline, CDR1 is MDHEN and CDR2 is SYDVKM. CDR3 length equals 11 residues. The V and J ends lost 7 bases and 6 bases respectively, with 7 bases between them. CDR3 protein: CASKTLNEQFF. The CDR3 DNA reads as TGTGCCAGCAAGACCCTCAATGAGCAGTTCTTC.

This clone was found once. The J gene is TRBJ2-7, the V gene TRBV5-1; D is perhaps TRBD2 (6 bases). Deletions cut 1 base from V and 4 bases from J, with 6 bases between. Germline V lookup: CDR1 SGHRS, CDR2 YFSETQ. The CDR3 spans 12 residues. The CDR3 nucleotides read TGCGCCAGCAGCTTGCGGGGGTACGAGCAGTACTTC. Translated, it gives CASSLRGYEQYF.

This clone has only one observation. V gene TRBV6-1 combines with J gene TRBJ2-7; 7 bases are a match to TRBD1. CDR1 MNHNS and CDR2 SASEGT come from the germline V gene. With 4 bases clipped from V and 6 bases from J, the junction kept 6 bases outside the gene matches. The CDR3 covers 13 residues. CDR3 bases: TGTGCCAGCAGTGGACAGGGTTGGGGCGAGCAGTACTTC. This sequence encodes CASSGQGWGEQYF.

Concerning this clone: With only one base between it and a far larger clone, this is likely a read error. The sample has other DNA sequences that encode this CDR3 too. This sequence joins TRBV2 and TRBJ1-1, with 7 nucleotides matching TRBD1. Germline CDR1 is SNHLY and CDR2 is FYNNEI. The CDR3 runs 12 residues. For the CDR3, the DNA is TGCGCAGCCGGGAGGGGGCCCACTGAAGCTTTCTTT. Translation: CAAGRGPTEAFF.

This rearrangement joins TRBV19 to TRBJ2-6; 7 bases are a match to TRBD1. V lost 6 bases to trimming and J lost 1 base; unmatched junction nucleotides: 9. Germline V gives CDR1 LNHDA, CDR2 SQIVND (reference sequence). This CDR3 region has 17 residues. CDR3 loop: CASRTGSLPSGANVLTF. The DNA for the CDR3 is TGTGCCAGTAGGACAGGGTCCTTACCTTCTGGGGCCAACGTCCTGACTTTC.

The rearrangement links TRBV27 to TRBJ2-2, with 10 bases identical to TRBD2. The V segment lost 3 bases and the J segment 3 bases; nucleotides outside the gene matches: 7. The germline V gene has CDR1 MNHEY and CDR2 SMNVEV (reference sequence). This CDR3 has 17 residues. CDR3 loop: CASSFYGLAEDTGELFF. The DNA of the CDR3 is TGTGCCAGCAGTTTTTACGGACTAGCGGAAGACACCGGGGAGCTGTTTTTT.

The chain links TRBV4-1 to TRBJ2-5, with D tentatively TRBD2 (5 bases). The CDR3 sequence is 15 residues long. V lost 1 base to trimming and J lost 2 bases, with 11 bases between them. Germline CDR1 MGHRA, CDR2 YSYEKL. CDR3 coding DNA: TGCGCCAGCAGCCAAGGGACTCATAGACAAGAGACCCAGTACTTC. Translated: CASSQGTHRQETQYF.

The chain combines TRBV5-1 with TRBJ2-7; 7 bases are shared with TRBD2. Looked up from germline, CDR1 is SGHRS and CDR2 is YFSETQ. J was trimmed by 2 bases and V by 4 bases; bases with no gene match: 6. The CDR3 has 14 amino acids. In DNA, the CDR3 is TGCGCCAGCAGCCCCCCCGGGAGGCCCTACGAGCAGTACTTC. Its protein product is CASSPPGRPYEQYF.

V and J are TRBV7-6 and TRBJ2-7; either TRBD1 or TRBD2 may fit D (5 bases each). Trimming left V 2 bases short and J 5 bases short, with 7 bases between. CDR3 length: 12 residues. The germline V gene encodes CDR1 SGHVS and CDR2 FNYEAQ. The CDR3 DNA reads TGTGCCAGCAGCTTACAGGGAGACGAGCAGTACTTC. Translated, it gives CASSLQGDEQYF.

This sequence joins TRBV27 and TRBJ2-7, with no clear D. This CDR3 comprises 16 residues. V dropped 6 bases and J dropped 2 bases, with 20 bases sitting between them. CDR1 MNHEY and CDR2 SMNVEV come from the germline V gene (reference sequence). The CDR3 protein is CASSPSSPFPAYEQYF. The CDR3 nucleotides read TGTGCCAGCAGCCCATCTTCGCCATTCCCGGCCTACGAGCAGTACTTC.

The chain has TRBV30 and TRBJ2-5; 14 bases are a match to TRBD2. Matching the DNA end better, TRBJ2-7 makes the J call doubtful. CDR3 length equals 16 residues. The V gene's germline CDR1 is GTSNPN and CDR2 SVGIG (reference sequence). CDR3 amino acids: CAWAGGLAGDWNEQYF. CDR3 DNA: TGTGCCTGGGCTGGGGGACTAGCGGGAGATTGGAACGAGCAGTACTTC.

CDR3 residues: CASSPGLAGDTQYF. In DNA form, the CDR3 reads TGTGCCAGCAGCCCGGGGCTAGCGGGAGATACGCAGTATTTT. J is TRBJ2-3 and V is TRBV7-3; 8 bases are a match to TRBD2. J was trimmed by 5 bases and V by 5 bases; bases with no gene match: 6. Germline CDR1 and CDR2: SGHTA and FQGTGA. This CDR3 spans 14 amino acids. Variable domain in full (rest from reference TRBV7-3 and TRBJ2-3): GAGVSQTPSNKVTEKGKYVELRCDPISGHTALYWYRQSLGQGPEFLIYFQGTGAADDSGLPNDRFFAVRPEGSVSTLKIQRTERGDSAVYLCASSPGLAGDTQYFGPGTRLTVL.

This clone was seen ten or more times. The chain recombines TRBV30 with TRBJ2-2; D gene uncertain. Trimming left V 0 bases short and J 5 bases short, with 7 bases between. CDR1 is GTSNPN, CDR2 SVGIG, per germline (reference sequence). CDR3 length: 13 amino acids. In nucleotides, the CDR3 is TGTGCCTGGAGTGTATGGTTTACCGGGGAGCTGTTTTTT. Residues: CAWSVWFTGELFF.

The chain uses TRBV4-2 and TRBJ2-1; 9 bases fit TRBD1. Germline CDR1 LGHNA, CDR2 YNFKEQ. V lost 0 bases to trimming and J lost 9 bases; unmatched junction nucleotides: 6. The CDR3 loop spans 15 amino acids. The CDR3 DNA reads TGTGCCAGCAGCCAAGAGGGACAGGGTAGGGGTGAGCAGTTCTTC. Encoded protein: CASSQEGQGRGEQFF.

The chain couples TRBV11-2 to TRBJ2-7; D is tentatively TRBD1 or TRBD2 (5 bases each). This CDR3 has 14 amino acids. The V and J ends lost 5 bases and 5 bases respectively, with 16 bases between them. Germline V gives CDR1 SGHAT, CDR2 FQNNGV. The CDR3 sequence is CASSPLTGTHEQYF. CDR3 DNA: TGTGCCAGCAGCCCACTGACCGGGACCCACGAGCAGTACTTC.

V and J are TRBV18 and TRBJ1-3; D may be TRBD1 (6 bases). The CDR3 runs to 17 residues. Germline V gene lookup returns CDR1 KGHSH and CDR2 LQKENI. V was cut by 1 base and J by 0 bases, with 13 bases left in between. CDR3 bases: TGTGCCAGCTCACCACGGACAGCCTATTACTCTGGAAACACCATATATTTT. Its translation is CASSPRTAYYSGNTIYF. The variable domain in full, with the rest retrieved from reference TRBV18 and TRBJ1-3, is NAGVMQNPRHLVRRRGQEARLRCSPMKGHSHVYWYRQLPEEGLKFMVYLQKENIIDESGMPKERFSAEFPKEGPSILRIQQVVRGDSAAYFCASSPRTAYYSGNTIYFGEGSWLTVV.

To note about this clone: A read error may account for a junction end that differs from germline. The chain recombines TRBV18 with TRBJ2-1, with D perhaps TRBD1 or TRBD2 (5 bases each). The CDR3 has 14 amino acids. Germline CDR1 is KGHSH and CDR2 is LQKENI. CDR3 coding DNA: TGTGCCAGCTCACCAAGATTAGGGGAGAATGAACAGTTCTTC. Amino acid sequence: CASSPRLGENEQFF.

About this clone itself: Within the sample, other DNA sequences also encode this same CDR3. CDR3 residues: CSVGTGGNTEAFF. CDR3 nucleotides: TGCAGCGTTGGGACAGGGGGGAACACTGAAGCTTTCTTT. The V and J genes are TRBV29-1 and TRBJ1-1, with 10 bases lining up with TRBD1. CDR3 length: 13 residues. CDR1 is SQVTM and CDR2 is ANQGSEA in the germline V gene. V lost 4 bases to trimming and J lost 1 base; unmatched junction nucleotides: 0.

The rearrangement links TRBV28 to TRBJ2-7, with TRBD1 matching over 12 bases. The junction had 17 bases not matched to a gene; V was cut back by 6 bases and J by 5 bases. The CDR3 runs 18 residues. CDR1 and CDR2 (germline): MDHEN, SYDVKM. CDR3 sequence reads: CASSPTTPGTGGFHEQYF. CDR3 nucleotide sequence: TGTGCCAGCAGCCCTACCACCCCCGGGACAGGGGGCTTTCACGAGCAGTACTTC.

In this sample, this clone turned up many times. The chain carries TRBV7-8 and TRBJ2-1; 8 bases match TRBD2. V lost 1 base to trimming and J lost 4 bases; unmatched junction nucleotides: 6. The germline V gene has CDR1 SGHVS and CDR2 FQNEAQ. The CDR3 runs to 16 residues. The CDR3 is CASSLELAVTYNEQFF. In DNA, the CDR3 is TGTGCCAGCAGCTTAGAACTAGCGGTAACATACAATGAGCAGTTCTTC.

The chain employs TRBV30 and TRBJ1-4; maybe TRBD1 (6 bases). V was cut by 2 bases and J by 0 bases, with 10 bases left in between. CDR1 and CDR2 from the germline V gene are GTSNPN and SVGIG (reference sequence). CDR3 length: 15 residues. The CDR3 reads CAWSLGAATNEKLFF. CDR3 nucleotide sequence: TGTGCCTGGAGTTTGGGGGCTGCAACTAATGAAAAACTGTTTTTT.

The CDR3: CASSPSRGRYEQYF. The CDR3 bases are TGTGCCAGCAGTCCCTCCAGGGGGCGATACGAGCAGTACTTC. The genes are TRBV6-1 and TRBJ2-5, with 8 bases matching TRBD1. The assigned J gene may be wrong: the sequence end matches TRBJ2-7 better. The CDR3 length is 14 residues. Germline V gene lookup returns CDR1 MNHNS and CDR2 SASEGT.

This chain uses TRBV11-2 with TRBJ2-2; 7 bases fit TRBD2. This CDR3 spans 17 amino acids. The ends lost 3 bases at V and 3 bases at J; junction bases unmatched: 10. Germline values: CDR1 SGHAT, CDR2 FQNNGV. CDR3 sequence reads: CASSFPGGARDTGELFF. The DNA of the CDR3 is TGTGCCAGCAGCTTCCCGGGAGGAGCCCGGGACACCGGGGAGCTGTTTTTT.

The rearrangement links TRBV28 to TRBJ1-3; a weak D match, TRBD1 (5 bases). The CDR3 consists of 15 residues. Looked up from germline, CDR1 is MDHEN and CDR2 is SYDVKM. V lost 6 bases and J lost 2, with 14 bases in between. CDR3 nucleotide sequence: TGTGCCAGCAGCGGGGGGAGGGATCCTGGAAACACCATATATTTT. It translates to CASSGGRDPGNTIYF.

This rearrangement joins TRBV28 to TRBJ1-3, with unresolved D. The CDR3 is made up of 14 amino acids. CDR1 and CDR2 (germline): MDHEN, SYDVKM. The V end was cut by 6 bases, the J end by 0 bases, with 9 bases between. CDR3 DNA: TGTGCCAGCAGGGACGGTCGCTCTGGAAACACCATATATTTT. Translation gives CASRDGRSGNTIYF. Full variable domain (remainder filled in from reference TRBV28 and TRBJ1-3): DVKVTQSSRYLVKRTGEKVFLECVQDMDHENMFWYRQDPGLGLRLIYFSYDVKMKEKGDIPEGYSVSREKKERFSLILESASTNQTSMYLCASRDGRSGNTIYFGEGSWLTVV.

The V and J genes are TRBV28 and TRBJ2-2, with D maybe TRBD1 (5 bases). Trimming took off 6 bases at V and 0 bases at J, with 11 bases between the two ends. The CDR3 has 15 residues. Per germline, CDR1 MDHEN and CDR2 SYDVKM. In DNA form, the CDR3 reads TGTGCCAGCAGCCTGGGGCGCGCGAACACCGGGGAGCTGTTTTTT. Protein sequence: CASSLGRANTGELFF.

The chain couples TRBV28 to TRBJ2-2, with 8 positions matching TRBD2. The V and J ends lost 3 bases and 6 bases, in that order; junction bases with no gene match: 9. CDR3 size: 16 residues. The germline V gene encodes CDR1 MDHEN and CDR2 SYDVKM. The CDR3 sequence: CASSFGTRFLPGELFF. The DNA for the CDR3 is TGTGCCAGCAGTTTCGGGACTAGGTTCTTACCCGGGGAGCTGTTTTTT.